This passage covers 22 T cell receptor beta chains from one sample sequenced in a study of blood T cell repertoires in COVID-19. Measured with immunoSEQ multiplex PCR; TCRdb has only the in-frame clones, and not every one. Found here are roughly 330,000 clones, roughly 86% of them singletons; the top ten hold 5.3%. The sequenced sample was PBMCs or T cells enriched from blood (not recorded which). The source is a woman in her 30s who had recovered from COVID-19.

This chain links TRBV18 with TRBJ1-1; no firm D call. Germline assignment: CDR1 KGHSH and CDR2 LQKENI. V lost 6 bases to trimming and J lost 0 bases, with 17 bases between them. The CDR3 extends over 16 amino acids. The CDR3 DNA follows: TGTGCCAGCTCTCCAACTCCTCCGCAAATGAACACTGAAGCTTTCTTT. Its translation: CASSPTPPQMNTEAFF.

The J gene is TRBJ1-1, the V gene TRBV7-9; no firm D call. With 1 base removed from V and 10 bases from J, the gap between germline ends came to 10 bases. This CDR3 spans 12 amino acids. The germline V gene encodes CDR1 SEHNR and CDR2 FQNEAQ (reference sequence). CDR3 bases: TGTGCCAGCAGCTTAGAAGTGCCGGGAGCTTTCTTT. Protein: CASSLEVPGAFF.

The gene calls are TRBV12-5 and TRBJ1-2, with TRBD1 as a possible D gene (6 bases). The germline V gene has CDR1 LGHNT and CDR2 FRNRAP. The CDR3 consists of 15 residues. The V gene lost 6 bases and the J gene lost 0 bases, with 14 bases spanning the gap. DNA for the CDR3: TGTGCTAGTGGCTTAGACGACAGGACTAACTATGGCTACACCTTC. Protein sequence: CASGLDDRTNYGYTF.

This clone appeared a few times. The V gene is TRBV19, the J gene TRBJ1-5; D is unresolved. This CDR3 has 13 residues. Germline lookup yields CDR1 LNHDA and CDR2 SQIVND (reference sequence). The germline V and J ends were trimmed by 7 bases and 1 base, with 8 bases remaining between them. The CDR3 sequence: CASKSRSNQPQHF. The CDR3 nucleotides read TGTGCCAGTAAATCTCGGAGCAATCAGCCCCAGCATTTT.

This clone was seen a single time. V usage is TRBV27 and J usage is TRBJ2-1, with TRBD2 matching over 16 bases. CDR3 size: 19 residues. J was trimmed by 2 bases and V by 6 bases; bases with no gene match: 10. Germline V gene lookup returns CDR1 MNHEY and CDR2 SMNVEV (reference sequence). Written as DNA, the CDR3 is TGTGCCAGCAGCCCGTCTCCGGGACTAGCGGGGGGGGCCTACAATGAGCAGTTCTTC. Amino acid sequence: CASSPSPGLAGGAYNEQFF.

The chain carries TRBV28 and TRBJ2-4; a weak D match, TRBD1 (5 bases). CDR3 size: 16 residues. V lost 0 bases, J lost 2 bases, and 11 bases lay in between. Germline V CDR1 and CDR2: MDHEN, SYDVKM. CDR3: CASSLWLSGPKNIQYF. The CDR3 bases are TGTGCCAGCAGTTTATGGTTGTCAGGGCCCAAAAACATTCAGTACTTC.

The chain combines TRBV28 with TRBJ1-2, with a tentative D call TRBD1 (6 bases). The V and J ends lost 2 bases and 7 bases respectively, with 8 bases between them. CDR3 length: 12 amino acids. Germline lookup yields CDR1 MDHEN and CDR2 SYDVKM. The CDR3 here is CASSLDRFGYTF. The CDR3 nucleotides read TGTGCCAGCAGTTTAGACAGGTTTGGCTACACCTTC.

V is TRBV4-1 and J is TRBJ2-3; 8 nucleotides agree with TRBD2. V gave up 0 bases and J gave up 4 bases; unmatched junction bases: 6. The CDR3 extends over 16 amino acids. Germline CDR1 and CDR2: MGHRA and YSYEKL. The CDR3 DNA is TGCGCCAGCAGCCAAGATCGCGGGGGGCCGTCAGATACGCAGTATTTT. It is translated as CASSQDRGGPSDTQYF.

This clone was seen only once. V is TRBV30 and J is TRBJ1-2, with D perhaps TRBD1 (5 bases). Germline CDR1 reads GTSNPN; CDR2 reads SVGIG (reference sequence). Between the trimmed V and J ends, which lost 0 bases and 8 bases, there was a span of 13 bases. This CDR3 contains 13 residues. The CDR3 protein is CAWSVLTGGGYTF. CDR3 DNA: TGTGCCTGGAGTGTACTTACAGGCGGAGGCTACACCTTC.

This clone has only a few counts. The chain uses TRBV4-2 and TRBJ1-2; D is unclear. Looked up from germline, CDR1 is LGHNA and CDR2 is YNFKEQ. CDR3 length equals 14 residues. The ends were cut back, 7 bases at V and 5 bases at J, with 17 bases in the middle. The CDR3 DNA reads as TGTGCCAGCACCGGAGGTGGTGGCGCTTATGGCTACACCTTC. It yields the protein CASTGGGGAYGYTF.

V gene TRBV6-5 combines with J gene TRBJ1-4, with D perhaps matching TRBD1 (5 bases). The germline V gene has CDR1 MNHEY and CDR2 SVGAGI. This CDR3 is 15 amino acids long. V dropped 4 bases and J dropped 3 bases, with 12 bases sitting between them. CDR3 nucleotide sequence: TGTGCCAGCAGTTCATCAGGGTTCGCTAATGAAAAACTGTTTTTT. Its translation is CASSSSGFANEKLFF.

The chain has TRBV5-1 and TRBJ1-2; the D gene is possibly TRBD1 (5 bases). V was pared by 3 bases and J by 4 bases, with 13 bases between. Germline-derived CDR1 and CDR2 are SGHRS and YFSETQ. CDR3 length: 14 residues. The DNA for the CDR3 is TGCGCCAGCAGCTCGACAGAACCCACCTATGGCTACACCTTC. It specifies CASSSTEPTYGYTF.

This clone showed up just a few times. The V gene is TRBV9, the J gene TRBJ1-5; D is unclear. Per the germline V gene, CDR1 is SGDLS and CDR2 is YYNGEE. With 0 bases removed from V and 9 bases from J, the gap between germline ends came to 7 bases. The CDR3 loop spans 12 amino acids. This CDR3 reads CASSVGEGPQHF. As DNA, the CDR3 is TGTGCCAGCAGCGTAGGAGAGGGGCCCCAGCATTTT. The whole variable domain, filled in from reference TRBV9 and TRBJ1-5, reads DSGVTQTPKHLITATGQRVTLRCSPRSGDLSVYWYQQSLDQGLQFLIQYYNGEERAKGNILERFSAQQFPDLHSELNLSSLELGDSALYFCASSVGEGPQHFGDGTRLSIL.

CDR3 in DNA: TGTGCCACCAGTGATCCTCTCAGGGGGGATACGCAGTATTTT. It yields the protein CATSDPLRGDTQYF. The chain recombines TRBV24-1 with TRBJ2-3; 7 positions match TRBD1. Germline values: CDR1 KGHDR, CDR2 SFDVKD. The V segment lost 3 bases and the J segment 6 bases; nucleotides outside the gene matches: 5. This CDR3 comprises 14 residues.

The J gene is TRBJ1-1, the V gene TRBV7-3, with D unclear. CDR1 and CDR2 from the germline V gene are SGHTA and FQGTGA. The V and J ends lost 1 base and 1 base respectively, with 19 bases between them. The CDR3 is 18 residues long. The CDR3 DNA follows: TGTGCCAGCAGCTTAATGGCTGGAGGGAAGATTACGAACACTGAAGCTTTCTTT. The encoded protein is CASSLMAGGKITNTEAFF.

The chain combines TRBV19 with TRBJ1-5; TRBD1 aligns across 7 bases. Germline V gene lookup returns CDR1 LNHDA and CDR2 SQIVND (reference sequence). V shed 3 bases, J shed 2 bases, and the junction held 10 bases outside the gene matches. The CDR3 contains 17 residues. CDR3 nucleotide sequence: TGTGCCAGTAGTATCCGACAGGGTTGGGCAGGCAATCAGCCCCAGCATTTT. Encoded protein: CASSIRQGWAGNQPQHF.

For this clone: Other DNA sequences from this sample encode an identical CDR3 as well. The chain uses TRBV2 and TRBJ1-2; 7 nucleotides line up with TRBD1. With V trimmed by 6 bases and J by 5 bases, 3 bases remained unmatched. This CDR3 is 12 amino acids long. Germline CDR1 and CDR2: SNHLY and FYNNEI. CDR3 sequence (DNA): TGTGCCAGCAGAGGGGACAGTTATGGCTACACCTTC. Translating it yields CASRGDSYGYTF. Combining the CDR3 with reference TRBV2 and TRBJ1-2 gives the whole variable domain EPEVTQTPSHQVTQMGQEVILRCVPISNHLYFYWYRQILGQKVEFLVSFYNNEISEKSEIFDDQFSVERPDGSNFTLKIRSTKLEDSAMYFCASRGDSYGYTFGSGTRLTVV.

V gene TRBV30 combines with J gene TRBJ1-2; TRBD1 matches at 7 bases. The germline V gene has CDR1 GTSNPN and CDR2 SVGIG (reference sequence). The CDR3 covers 11 residues. The V gene end was trimmed by 2 bases and the J gene end by 8 bases; junction bases not matched to a gene: 2. The CDR3 sequence: CAWSSTGGYTF. DNA of the CDR3: TGTGCCTGGAGTTCGACAGGGGGCTACACCTTC. The whole variable domain, remainder taken from reference TRBV30 and TRBJ1-2, is SQTIHQWPATLVQPVGSPLSLECTVEGTSNPNLYWYRQAAGRGLQLLFYSVGIGQISSEVPQNLSASRPQDRQFILSSKKLLLSDSGFYLCAWSSTGGYTFGSGTRLTVV.

The chain employs TRBV28 and TRBJ1-1, with D maybe TRBD1 (6 bases). Deletions cut 5 bases from V and 7 bases from J, with 11 bases between. This CDR3 comprises 12 residues. CDR1 is MDHEN, CDR2 SYDVKM, per germline. The CDR3 coding sequence is TGTGCCAGCAGTCCCGGACAGATTGAAGCTTTCTTT. This translates into CASSPGQIEAFF.

This rearrangement joins TRBV5-6 to TRBJ1-1; D ambiguous. Germline V gives CDR1 SGHDT, CDR2 YYEEEE. With 4 bases removed from V and 0 bases from J, the gap between germline ends came to 10 bases. This CDR3 is built from 14 residues. The CDR3 nucleotides are TGTGCCAGCAGCCTGTTGAACATGAACACTGAAGCTTTCTTT. Protein product: CASSLLNMNTEAFF.

V is TRBV28 and J is TRBJ1-2; D gene unclear. Trimming left V 4 bases short and J 8 bases short, with 26 bases between. The CDR3 covers 17 residues. Germline V gene data show CDR1 as MDHEN and CDR2 as SYDVKM. The CDR3 loop reads CASSSQDGGRWWWGYTF. CDR3 in DNA: TGTGCCAGCAGTTCTCAAGACGGAGGACGGTGGTGGTGGGGCTACACCTTC.

This chain links TRBV4-1 with TRBJ2-5; 7 nucleotides agree with TRBD1. The V segment lost 1 base and the J segment 5 bases; nucleotides outside the gene matches: 10. There are 16 residues in the CDR3. The germline gives CDR1 MGHRA, CDR2 YSYEKL. The CDR3 DNA sequence: TGCGCCAGCAGCCAAGGCTTCAGACAGGGCGGGGAGACCCAGTACTTC. Translated: CASSQGFRQGGETQYF.